This is a list of T cell receptor beta chains from one sample in a study of blood T cell repertoires in COVID-19. Clones were sequenced by immunoSEQ multiplex PCR, and TCRdb holds only the in-frame ones, with some missing. The top ten clones hold less than 14% of a sample with some 130,000 clones, roughly four fifths of them seen once. Material: peripheral blood. These receptor sequences come from a human donor in a cohort sampled during active COVID-19. The CDR3 runs from the conserved cysteine through the conserved F or W. The D gene is left open where the match is weak. Part of the rows lack a size; the others show once, few, many or a class for expanded clones.

>TRBV30|.|TRBJ1-2|.
TGTGCCTGGAGTGTACGCCGGACAGAAGGTGGCTACACCTTC
CAWSVRRTEGGYTF
>TRBV9|.|TRBJ2-3|TRBD2
TGTGCCAGCAGCCTAAGGACTAGTCCCACAGATACGCAGTATTTT
CASSLRTSPTDTQYF
>TRBV2|few|TRBJ2-7|TRBD2
TGTGCCAGCAGAGATCTAGCGGGGGGGCCGTACGAGCAGTACTTC
CASRDLAGGPYEQYF
>TRBV5-1|.|TRBJ1-2|.
TGCGCCAGCAGCTTAACGGAGGGCCCAAGTTACGGCTACACCTTC
CASSLTEGPSYGYTF
>TRBV24-1|.|TRBJ2-5|.
TGTGCCACCAGTGATTTCAAAGAGACCCAGTACTTC
CATSDFKETQYF
>TRBV4-1|.|TRBJ1-1|.
TGCGCCAGCAGCCAAGGTAAGGGGCGAGATACTGAAGCTTTCTTT
CASSQGKGRDTEAFF
>TRBV18|.|TRBJ1-4|.
TGTGCCAGCTCACCACCTCTGGGGGCGCCGGCTAATGAAAAACTGTTTTTT
CASSPPLGAPANEKLFF
>TRBV20-1|.|TRBJ1-2|.
TGCAGTGCAAGCGGGCCGTATGGCTACACCTTC
CSASGPYGYTF
>TRBV3-1/TRBV3-2|.|TRBJ2-7|.
TGTGCCAGCAGCCAAGTCCCTACCCTCCCCTACGAGCAGTACTTC
CASSQVPTLPYEQYF
>TRBV5-1|.|TRBJ1-2|.
TGCGCCAGCAGCTTGGCCACTCGCTATGGCTACACCTTC
CASSLATRYGYTF
>TRBV29-1|.|TRBJ1-2|.
TGCAGCGTTTTTAACAGACCCTATGGCTACACCTTC
CSVFNRPYGYTF
>TRBV7-9|few|TRBJ1-2|.
TGTGCCAGCAGCTTAGAGGCGCCGGGAGGCTACACCTTC
CASSLEAPGGYTF
>TRBV4-2|.|TRBJ2-7|.
TGTGCCAGCAGCCAAGGACCGGGACTCGGAACGTACGAGCAGTACTTC
CASSQGPGLGTYEQYF
>TRBV28|.|TRBJ2-7|TRBD1
TGTGCCAGCTCCTTGGCCGGGACAGGGCACTCTTACGAGCAGTACTTC
CASSLAGTGHSYEQYF
>TRBV11-1|.|TRBJ1-3|.
TGTGCCAGCAGCTATTCAGGGGACTCTGGAAACACCATATATTTT
CASSYSGDSGNTIYF
>TRBV2|.|TRBJ2-5|TRBD2
TGTGCCAGCAGTGGGGTTAGCGGGGTGCAAGAGACCCAGTACTTC
CASSGVSGVQETQYF
>TRBV19|.|TRBJ2-1|TRBD2
TGTGCCAGTGCCAGGGGCGGGGGGCACTCCGCGGAGCAGTTCTTC
CASARGGGHSAEQFF
>TRBV3-1/TRBV3-2|once|TRBJ2-5|TRBD2
TGTGCCAGCAGCCAAGGGGGACTAGTAGTGCTTGGGGAGACCCAGTACTTC
CASSQGGLVVLGETQYF
>TRBV11-2|.|TRBJ1-1|.
TGTGCCAGCAGCTTTGGACAGTTGAACACTGAAGCTTTCTTT
CASSFGQLNTEAFF
>TRBV15|.|TRBJ1-6|.
TGTGCCACCAGCAAAACAGGTGAAAATTCACCCCTCCACTTT
CATSKTGENSPLHF
>TRBV29-1|.|TRBJ2-1|TRBD2
TGCAGCGTTGAATCGGGCGGGGGAATGTATGAGCAGTTCTTC
CSVESGGGMYEQFF
>TRBV5-6|.|TRBJ2-2|TRBD1
TGTGCCAGCAGCTTGGTCAGGGGGCGAGTTCGCACCGGGGAGCTGTTTTTT
CASSLVRGRVRTGELFF
>TRBV5-1|.|TRBJ1-6|.
TGCGCCAGCAGCCCCCGGAGCTCCTATAATTCACCCCTCCACTTT
CASSPRSSYNSPLHF
>TRBV7-9|.|TRBJ2-2|TRBD2
TGTGCCAGCAGCTCGGGACTAGCGGGCGATCTTACCGGGGAGCTGTTTTTT
CASSSGLAGDLTGELFF
>TRBV14|.|TRBJ2-7|TRBD2
TGTGCCAGCAGCCAAGCTTACGGGGGGGGGCGCCCCGAGCAGTACTTC
CASSQAYGGGRPEQYF
>TRBV18|.|TRBJ2-7|TRBD2
TGTGCCAGCTCGTCTACTAGCGGGGGCGGCGAGCAGTACTTC
CASSSTSGGGEQYF
>TRBV15|.|TRBJ2-5|.
TGTGCCACCAGACTTCGGAGGGGCGCAGGGAAAGAGACCCAGTACTTC
CATRLRRGAGKETQYF
>TRBV7-8|.|TRBJ1-2|.
TGTGCCAGCAGCCCTCCTGTGGCAGAACGAAACTATGGCTACACCTTC
CASSPPVAERNYGYTF
>TRBV7-2|.|TRBJ2-3|TRBD2
TGTGCCAGCAGCTCGGGACTAGCGGGGGGGCGGAGCACAGATACGCAGTATTTT
CASSSGLAGGRSTDTQYF
>TRBV20-1|.|TRBJ2-7|TRBD1
TGCAGTGCTAGTCCCAGACAGGGTCGCAACGAGCAGTACTTC
CSASPRQGRNEQYF
>TRBV27|.|TRBJ2-5|.
TGTGCCAGCAGTTTAGAGGCAGCCCAAGAGACCCAGTACTTC
CASSLEAAQETQYF
>TRBV18|.|TRBJ2-5|.
TGTGCCAGCTCACCAACCGGGGAGGAGAAAGAGACCCAGTACTTC
CASSPTGEEKETQYF